These T cell receptor beta chains were read from a single sample in a study of OX40 agonist ivuxolimab in advanced cancers. TCRdb keeps only in-frame clones here, not all; method: immunoSEQ multiplex PCR. Of over 20,000 clones in the sample, about 85% are singletons; the top ten hold 34%. The sample was CD4+ or CD8+ T cells sorted from blood, taken in a trial of the OX40 agonist ivuxolimab. The receptors were gathered from an adult with an advanced solid tumor such as melanoma, head and neck, liver or kidney cancer. The CDR3 runs from the conserved cysteine through the conserved F or W. The D gene is left open where the match is weak.

V gene: TRBV9
CDR3 length: 15
D gene: -
CDR3 protein: CASSVSGRSYNEQFF

V gene: TRBV5-6
CDR3 length: 14
D gene: -
CDR3 protein: CASSLTGNTGELFF

V gene: TRBV5-6
CDR3 length: 16
D gene: TRBD1
CDR3 protein: CASSLVTAGTADGYTF

V gene: TRBV5-1
CDR3 length: 14
D gene: -
CDR3 protein: CASSLWAGDQPQHF

V gene: TRBV2
CDR3 length: 15
D gene: TRBD1
CDR3 protein: CASSPRDRSYNEQFF

V gene: TRBV7-9
CDR3 length: 13
D gene: -
CDR3 protein: CASSLVKGDTQYF

V gene: TRBV7-9
CDR3 length: 14
D gene: -
CDR3 protein: CASSLSFPNTEAFF

V gene: TRBV4-3
CDR3 length: 15
D gene: TRBD1
CDR3 protein: CASSPDRAPNYGYTF

V gene: TRBV6-1
CDR3 length: 15
D gene: -
CDR3 protein: CASSLDAPNGQPQHF

V gene: TRBV9
CDR3 length: 13
D gene: TRBD1
CDR3 protein: CASTTGGSEKLFF

V gene: TRBV7-9
CDR3 length: 16
D gene: -
CDR3 protein: CASSLAENSYQETQYF

V gene: TRBV7-9
CDR3 length: 14
D gene: -
CDR3 protein: CASILSGKPYEQYF

V gene: TRBV4-3
CDR3 length: 15
D gene: -
CDR3 protein: CASSQGASLGYGYTF

V gene: TRBV27
CDR3 length: 14
D gene: -
CDR3 protein: CASSPRNLLYEQYF

V gene: TRBV5-5
CDR3 length: 16
D gene: TRBD2
CDR3 protein: CASSLLGLAGTYEQYF

V gene: TRBV19
CDR3 length: 16
D gene: -
CDR3 protein: CASSSLDRQVAYEQYF

V gene: TRBV2
CDR3 length: 17
D gene: TRBD1
CDR3 protein: CASLEGGRDLPSYEQYF

V gene: TRBV11-2
CDR3 length: 14
D gene: -
CDR3 protein: CASSPQGGQDEQYF

V gene: TRBV11-3
CDR3 length: 15
D gene: -
CDR3 protein: CASSLEGGGSDTQYF

V gene: TRBV19
CDR3 length: 11
D gene: -
CDR3 protein: CASSVGTEAFF

V gene: TRBV5-6
CDR3 length: 16
D gene: TRBD2
CDR3 protein: CASSLPGTSNYNEQFF

V gene: TRBV19
CDR3 length: 13
D gene: -
CDR3 protein: CASIGPEVDTQYF

V gene: TRBV19
CDR3 length: 16
D gene: TRBD2
CDR3 protein: CASSSLLAGYENEQFF

V gene: TRBV5-6
CDR3 length: 14
D gene: -
CDR3 protein: CASSRGVNSYEQYF

V gene: TRBV4-2
CDR3 length: 15
D gene: TRBD2
CDR3 protein: CASSPPAGGHNEQFF

V gene: TRBV6-1
CDR3 length: 13
D gene: -
CDR3 protein: CASSIQDDYEQYF

V gene: TRBV11-2
CDR3 length: 16
D gene: -
CDR3 protein: CASSPSPGVQNTEAFF

V gene: TRBV27
CDR3 length: 15
D gene: TRBD2
CDR3 protein: CASSFLAGITGELFF

V gene: TRBV6-1
CDR3 length: 13
D gene: TRBD2
CDR3 protein: CASNGGGQETQYF

V gene: TRBV23-1
CDR3 length: 13
D gene: -
CDR3 protein: CASSQYRGCGYTF

V gene: TRBV16
CDR3 length: 18
D gene: -
CDR3 protein: CASSQPLPHRETNSPLHF

V gene: TRBV5-8
CDR3 length: 16
D gene: -
CDR3 protein: CASSLGVGARAYEQYF

V gene: TRBV5-1
CDR3 length: 15
D gene: TRBD2
CDR3 protein: CASRSSGAQGDTQYF

V gene: TRBV2
CDR3 length: 16
D gene: TRBD1
CDR3 protein: CASSPYPDRVGYEQYF

V gene: TRBV2
CDR3 length: 15
D gene: -
CDR3 protein: CASSESLEDQETPYF

V gene: TRBV7-8
CDR3 length: 13
D gene: -
CDR3 protein: CASIQGRAGELFF

V gene: TRBV2
CDR3 length: 10
D gene: -
CDR3 protein: CASSGYEQYF

V gene: TRBV13
CDR3 length: 16
D gene: TRBD1
CDR3 protein: CASSSPGQGAADTQYF

V gene: TRBV27
CDR3 length: 15
D gene: TRBD2
CDR3 protein: CASSYQAGAPYEQYF